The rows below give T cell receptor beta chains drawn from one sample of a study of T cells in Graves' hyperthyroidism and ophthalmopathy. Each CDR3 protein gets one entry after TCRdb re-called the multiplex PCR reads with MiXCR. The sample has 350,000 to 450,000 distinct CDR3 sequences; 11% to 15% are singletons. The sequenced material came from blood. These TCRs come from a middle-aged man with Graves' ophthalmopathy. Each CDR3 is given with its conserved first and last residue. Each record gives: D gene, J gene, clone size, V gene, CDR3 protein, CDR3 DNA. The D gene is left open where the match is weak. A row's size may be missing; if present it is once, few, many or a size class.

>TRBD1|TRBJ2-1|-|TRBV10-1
CARNDRGSYNEQFF
TGCGCCAGAAATGACAGGGGTAGTTACAATGAGCAGTTCTTC
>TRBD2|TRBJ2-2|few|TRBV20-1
CSARFAGGPGELFF
TGCAGTGCTAGATTTGCGGGAGGGCCCGGGGAGCTGTTTTTT
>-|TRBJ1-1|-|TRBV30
CAWSVLRGGTEAFF
TGTGCCTGGAGTGTACTGCGGGGGGGGACTGAAGCTTTCTTT
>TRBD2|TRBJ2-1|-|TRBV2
CASSSGQPGGEQFF
TGTGCCAGCAGCTCAGGACAACCCGGGGGGGAGCAGTTCTTC
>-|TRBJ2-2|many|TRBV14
CASSPQNTGELFF
TGTGCCAGCTCACCTCAGAACACCGGGGAGCTGTTTTTT
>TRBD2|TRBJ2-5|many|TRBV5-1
CASSLIGLAGRAETQYF
TGCGCCAGCAGCTTGATAGGACTAGCGGGCCGCGCAGAGACCCAGTACTTC
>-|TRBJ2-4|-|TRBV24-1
CATSEPTGQSKNIQYF
TGTGCCACCAGTGAACCGACAGGACAATCCAAAAACATTCAGTACTTC
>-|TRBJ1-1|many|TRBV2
CASKGDLNTEAFF
TGTGCCAGCAAAGGGGACTTGAACACTGAAGCTTTCTTT
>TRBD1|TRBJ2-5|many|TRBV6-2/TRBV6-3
CASSYSNVDREQETQYF
TGTGCCAGCAGTTATTCCAATGTGGACAGGGAACAAGAGACCCAGTACTTC
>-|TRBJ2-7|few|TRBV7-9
CASSPPARGHYEQYF
TGTGCCAGCAGCCCCCCGGCCAGAGGGCACTACGAGCAGTACTTC
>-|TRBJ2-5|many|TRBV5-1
CASSLVGGKSQETQYF
TGCGCCAGCAGCTTGGTTGGGGGGAAAAGCCAAGAGACCCAGTACTTC
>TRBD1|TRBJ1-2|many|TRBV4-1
CASSQSLVSTGNGYTF
TGCGCCAGCAGCCAATCGCTTGTCTCGACAGGGAACGGCTACACCTTC
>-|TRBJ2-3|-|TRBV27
CASSLSRGVDTQYF
TGTGCCAGCAGTTTATCGAGGGGGGTAGATACGCAGTATTTT
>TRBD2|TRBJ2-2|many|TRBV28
CASSFGGRAAGELFF
TGTGCCAGCAGTTTTGGCGGGAGGGCCGCCGGGGAGCTGTTTTTT
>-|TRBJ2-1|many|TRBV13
CASSLDGAGRGSEQFF
TGTGCCAGCAGCTTAGATGGGGCGGGAAGAGGTAGTGAGCAGTTCTTC
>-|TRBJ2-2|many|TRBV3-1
CASRDTGYTGELFF
TGTGCCAGCAGGGACACAGGGTACACCGGGGAGCTGTTTTTT
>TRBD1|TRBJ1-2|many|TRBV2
CASGKTGSPYGYTF
TGTGCCAGCGGAAAGACAGGGTCCCCCTATGGCTACACCTTC
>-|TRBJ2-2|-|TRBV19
CASSPVFRTGELFF
TGTGCCAGTAGCCCCGTCTTTAGGACCGGGGAGCTGTTTTTT
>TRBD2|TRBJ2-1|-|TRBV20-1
CSIAGVGRNEQFF
TGCAGTATAGCGGGAGTTGGGCGCAATGAGCAGTTCTTC
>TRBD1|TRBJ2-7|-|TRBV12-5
CASGPQGGRYKQYF
TGTGCCAGTGGCCCACAGGGGGGAAGATACAAGCAGTACTTC
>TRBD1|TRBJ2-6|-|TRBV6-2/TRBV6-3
CASSKRTGSGANVLTF
TGTGCCAGCAGTAAGAGGACAGGCTCTGGGGCCAACGTCCTGACTTTC
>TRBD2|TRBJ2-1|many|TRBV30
CAWSVGSGNYNEQFF
TGTGCCTGGAGTGTCGGTAGCGGGAACTACAATGAGCAGTTCTTC
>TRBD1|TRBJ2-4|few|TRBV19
CASSIRDSLFQYF
TGTGCCAGTAGTATTCGGGACAGTTTGTTTCAGTACTTC
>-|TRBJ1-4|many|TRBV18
CASSPLAGANEKLFF
TGTGCCAGCTCACCATTGGCAGGGGCAAATGAAAAACTGTTTTTT
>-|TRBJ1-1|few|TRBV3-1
CASSGEMNTEAFF
TGTGCCAGCAGCGGCGAAATGAACACTGAAGCTTTCTTT
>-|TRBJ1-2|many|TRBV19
CASSSQDSVSGYTF
TGTGCCAGTAGTTCCCAGGACAGCGTGTCTGGCTACACCTTC
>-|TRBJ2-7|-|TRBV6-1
CASRPADYRPPYEQYF
TGTGCCAGCAGACCTGCGGACTACCGCCCACCCTACGAGCAGTACTTC
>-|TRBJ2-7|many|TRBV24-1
CATSPGTYEQYF
TGTGCCACCAGTCCAGGAACCTACGAGCAGTACTTC
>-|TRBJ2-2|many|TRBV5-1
CASSLAWSTTGELFF
TGCGCCAGCAGCTTGGCGTGGTCTACCACCGGGGAGCTGTTTTTT
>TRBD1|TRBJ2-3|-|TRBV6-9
CASSYTTGVTSTDTQYF
TGTGCCAGCAGTTACACCACAGGGGTTACTAGCACAGATACGCAGTATTTT
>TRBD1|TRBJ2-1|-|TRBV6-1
CASSRHQQGAGEQFF
TGTGCCAGCAGCCGCCACCAACAGGGGGCGGGTGAGCAGTTCTTC
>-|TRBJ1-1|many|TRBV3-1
CASGGVESAAFF
TGTGCCAGCGGGGGGGTGGAGTCGGCGGCTTTCTTT
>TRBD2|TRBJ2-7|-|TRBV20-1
CSARASGSRYEQYF
TGCAGTGCTAGGGCTAGCGGGAGTAGGTACGAGCAGTACTTC
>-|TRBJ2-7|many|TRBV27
CASSAGLTLEQYF
TGTGCCAGCAGTGCCGGACTAACCTTGGAGCAGTACTTC
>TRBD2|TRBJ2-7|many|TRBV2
CASSSGLAGVDEQYF
TGTGCCAGCAGTTCCGGACTAGCGGGAGTAGACGAGCAGTACTTC
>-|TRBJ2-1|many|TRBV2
CASSASLAGSNEQFF
TGTGCCAGCAGTGCGAGTCTGGCGGGAAGCAATGAGCAGTTCTTC
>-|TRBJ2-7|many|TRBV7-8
CASSFDGYEQYF
TGTGCCAGCAGCTTCGACGGCTACGAGCAGTACTTC
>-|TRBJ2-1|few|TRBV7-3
CASSSSGDNEQFF
TGTGCCAGCAGCTCCAGCGGAGACAATGAGCAGTTCTTC
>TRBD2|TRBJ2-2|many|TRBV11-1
CASSLRLAPSPYGELFF
TGTGCCAGCAGCTTGAGACTAGCACCATCTCCGTACGGGGAGCTGTTTTTT
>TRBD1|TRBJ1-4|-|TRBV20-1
CSASRDRGVKKLFF
TGCAGTGCTAGCCGGGACAGGGGAGTAAAAAAACTGTTTTTT
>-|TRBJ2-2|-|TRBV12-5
CASGLASSSAGELFF
TGTGCTAGTGGTTTGGCCTCCTCGTCTGCCGGGGAGCTGTTTTTT
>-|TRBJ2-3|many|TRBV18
CASSPVGSTDTQYF
TGTGCCAGCTCACCGGTGGGGAGCACAGATACGCAGTATTTT
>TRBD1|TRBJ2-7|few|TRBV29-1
CSVMTGGTYEQYF
TGCAGCGTTATGACAGGGGGGACCTACGAGCAGTACTTC
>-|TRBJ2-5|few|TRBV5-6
CASTQLGVETQYF
TGTGCCAGCACCCAGTTAGGTGTCGAGACCCAGTACTTC
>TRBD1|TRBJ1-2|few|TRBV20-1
CSARVGTGGYGYTF
TGCAGTGCTAGAGTGGGGACAGGGGGCTATGGCTACACCTTC
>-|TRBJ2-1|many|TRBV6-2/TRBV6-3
CASSYYTGVGEQFF
TGTGCCAGCAGTTACTATACGGGAGTTGGTGAGCAGTTCTTC
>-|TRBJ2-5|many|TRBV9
CASSVAGFQETQYF
TGTGCCAGCAGCGTTGCGGGATTCCAAGAGACCCAGTACTTC
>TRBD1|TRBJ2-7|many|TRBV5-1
CASSGGLSGGGEQYF
TGCGCCAGCAGCGGGGGCCTCTCAGGGGGCGGCGAGCAGTACTTC
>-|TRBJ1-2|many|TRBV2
CASRGQGRSYTF
TGTGCCAGCCGGGGGCAGGGTCGCTCCTACACCTTC
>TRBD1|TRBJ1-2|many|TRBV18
CASRDSTNYGYTF
TGTGCCAGCCGGGACAGTACTAACTATGGCTACACCTTC
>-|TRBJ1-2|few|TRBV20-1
CSARDSLTSILGNYGYTF
TGCAGTGCTAGAGATAGTCTTACAAGCATCCTCGGGAACTATGGCTACACCTTC
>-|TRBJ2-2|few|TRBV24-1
CATSDPRAGPGFGELFF
TGTGCCACCAGTGATCCGCGAGCGGGCCCGGGGTTCGGGGAGCTGTTTTTT
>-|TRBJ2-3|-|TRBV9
CASSVASDTQYF
TGTGCCAGCAGCGTAGCTTCCGATACGCAGTATTTT